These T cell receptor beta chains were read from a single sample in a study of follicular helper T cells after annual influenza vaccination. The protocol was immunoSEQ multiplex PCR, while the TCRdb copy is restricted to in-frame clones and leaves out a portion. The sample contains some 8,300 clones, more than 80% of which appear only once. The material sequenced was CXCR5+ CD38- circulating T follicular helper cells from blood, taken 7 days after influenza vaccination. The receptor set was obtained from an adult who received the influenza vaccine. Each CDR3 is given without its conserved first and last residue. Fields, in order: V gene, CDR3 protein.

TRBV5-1,ASSSGTLANEQF
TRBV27,ASSLPRGEAGNTIY
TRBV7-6,ASSLWPGGASSTDTQY
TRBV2,ASNSDPILPKNIQY
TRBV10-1,ASSESGRNYGYT
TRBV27,ASSQSLVNNEQF
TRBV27,ASRSQQGGWQPQH
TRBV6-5,ASSYGGETQY
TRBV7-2,ASSLRDSGGKETQY
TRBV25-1,ASRGQGAQF
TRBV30,AWSTGTYEKLF
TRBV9,ASSPQQGAIGYT
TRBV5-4,ASSHPANYGYT
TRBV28,ATVRGNSPLH
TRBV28,ASRRHGSYEQY
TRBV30,AWSKLEGNQPQH
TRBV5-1,ASSRGDTQETQY
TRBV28,ASSARQGRTEAF
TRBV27,ASSKGSLEVYNEQF
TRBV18,ASSLTGDSNQPQH
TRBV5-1,ASSLDSHTGELF
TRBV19,ASSIFVRGLGQPQH
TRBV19,ASTSSNIQY
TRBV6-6,ASTSTKARTEQF
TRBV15,ATSRVQGILNQPQH
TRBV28,ASRTLDRGGNTIY
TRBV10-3,AISESGGPNSFYGYT
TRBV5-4,ASSLVPLSSSYNEQF
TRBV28,ASSFAGGTGELF
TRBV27,ASRAAEPGLAGVRGEQF
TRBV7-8,ASSSTRGQGHEQF
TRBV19,ASSNKAETQY
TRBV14,ASSPRTGEETQY
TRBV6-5,ASSSSWGFQETQY
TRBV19,ASSRMGAPQETQY
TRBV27,ASRRDIVNTDTQY
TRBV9,ASSVEQKNSPLH
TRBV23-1,ASSQSGTTNQPQH
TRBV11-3,ASSLAAGESEQF
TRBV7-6,ASSPGTGGLEQY
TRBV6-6,ASSLEDGVGYT
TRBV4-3,ASSQDMGQGGTQY
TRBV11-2,ASSRTDGGNTIY
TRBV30,AWSRDSNNEQF
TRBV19,ASSRTDGEQY
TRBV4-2,ASSQERVSEAF
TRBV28,ASSQAGDKKTQY